This T cell receptor beta chain derives from a study of shared clonotypes between healthy human individuals. Overall study findings and caveats: Among donors, clonotype sharing was expected to be affected by sequencing depth. The generation probabilities recorded for non-shared clonotypes fell below those of clonotypes shared by all four donors.

Original methodology: Junction-only sequences produced by ImmunoSEQ had no quality scores, so filtering differed. The method was immunoSEQ multiplex PCR; TCRdb's version includes in-frame clones alone and lacks a portion of them. V and J calls and clone size are those listed in that table; D and trimming were worked out from the DNA. The table shows about 960,000 clones, with about 80% occurring only once. Of note for this clone: As yet, its antigen is unknown.

The length of the CDR3 is 13 residues. In germline, CDR1 is MNHNS, CDR2 SASEGT. V lost 2 bases, J lost 12 bases, and 17 bases lay in between. This receptor was taken from a man between 18 and 29 years old in good health. The specimen was memory CD4+ T cells sorted from blood. Sample subset: CD45RA-negative fraction. This chain uses TRBV6-1 with TRBJ2-7; D may correspond to TRBD1 or TRBD2 (5 bases each). DNA for the CDR3: TGTGCCAGCAGTGAAAGCGGAGGACACCAAAGGTACTTC. Translating gives CASSESGGHQRYF.